Below are 23 T cell receptor beta chains sequenced from a single sample in a study of T cell repertoires in cytomegalovirus infection. TCRdb independently ran MiXCR on the reads; one entry per CDR3 protein. The sample lists approximately 280,000 distinct CDR3 sequences, less than 25% occurring once. Their cognate antigens are unknown. The source was cultured PBMCs, collected from culture after CMV antigen stimulation. The receptors derive from a human donor in good health (CMV status not recorded). Some clones in this sample may be carry-over from other donors' samples.

Many counts were recorded for this clonotype. V is TRBV11-2 and J is TRBJ2-5; tentative D call: TRBD2 (5 bases). Trimming removed 5 bases at V and 4 bases at J, with 20 bases between. Germline assignment: CDR1 SGHAT and CDR2 FQNNGV. The CDR3 runs 16 residues. CDR3 protein: CASSPEGRSWGETQYF. DNA of the CDR3: TGTGCCAGCAGCCCAGAGGGCAGGTCGTGGGGAGAGACCCAGTACTTC.

The chain joins TRBV6-6 to TRBJ1-2; no clear D. The CDR3 sequence is 14 residues long. With 0 bases removed from V and 8 bases from J, the gap between germline ends came to 13 bases. CDR1 and CDR2 from the germline V gene are MNHNY and SVGAGI (reference sequence). The DNA of the CDR3 is TGTGCCAGCAGTTACTCGATCCGACTTCTCGGCTACACCTTC. The encoded protein is CASSYSIRLLGYTF.

This clonotype was observed a few times. This rearrangement joins TRBV19 to TRBJ1-1, with 9 bases lining up with TRBD1. V lost 8 bases to trimming and J lost 5 bases; unmatched junction nucleotides: 6. CDR3 size: 13 residues. CDR1 and CDR2 from the germline V gene are LNHDA and SQIVND (reference sequence). The CDR3 sequence: CASQQGAATEAFF. The CDR3 DNA reads TGTGCCAGTCAACAGGGGGCGGCGACTGAAGCTTTCTTT.

The CDR3 DNA sequence: TGTGCCAGTAGTATCGGGACAGTCGCTGAAGCTTTCTTT. Amino acids: CASSIGTVAEAFF. The chain couples TRBV19 to TRBJ1-1; 7 nucleotides agree with TRBD1. Germline V gene lookup returns CDR1 LNHDA and CDR2 SQIVND (reference sequence). The CDR3 runs to 13 residues. V gave up 3 bases and J gave up 6 bases; unmatched junction bases: 4.

The V and J genes are TRBV4-2 and TRBJ1-6, with D possibly being TRBD1 (5 bases). The germline V gene has CDR1 LGHNA and CDR2 YNFKEQ. The CDR3 length is 15 residues. Trimming removed 0 bases at V and 6 bases at J, with 9 bases between. In DNA, the CDR3 is TGTGCCAGCAGCCAAGACAACGGGGGTAATTCACCCCTCCACTTT. Its protein is CASSQDNGGNSPLHF.

This clonotype was recorded at least ten times. The junction shows a germline mismatch at one end, possibly a read error. This chain links TRBV2 with TRBJ2-1, with a tentative D call TRBD1 (6 bases). Looked up from germline, CDR1 is SNHLY and CDR2 is FYNNEI. The CDR3 contains 15 residues. The CDR3 DNA is TGTGCCAGCAGCGAAGGGGGAAGCTCCTACAATGAGCAGTTCTTC. Protein: CASSEGGSSYNEQFF.

This clonotype was seen a handful of times. This chain joins TRBV19 and TRBJ2-3; 7 bases fit TRBD2. The length of the CDR3 is 16 residues. Trimming took 9 bases from V and 6 from J; bases not matched to a gene: 18. Per germline, CDR1 LNHDA and CDR2 SQIVND (reference sequence). CDR3 residues: CASIRTSLKLSDTQYF. For the CDR3, the DNA is TGTGCCAGCATTAGGACTAGTTTAAAATTATCGGATACGCAGTATTTT.

The rearrangement joins TRBV5-4 to TRBJ2-7; no reliable D call. The CDR3 has 16 residues. The ends were cut back, 2 bases at V and 6 bases at J, with 21 bases in the middle. Germline CDR1 and CDR2: SGHNT and YYREEE (reference sequence). CDR3 region: CASSFSVGWDQGEQYF. The CDR3 DNA is TGTGCCAGCAGCTTCTCTGTAGGGTGGGATCAAGGCGAGCAGTACTTC.

The table lists this clonotype with a few counts. J is TRBJ2-7 and V is TRBV13, with no clear D. The CDR3 contains 13 residues. V was clipped by 3 bases and J by 2 bases, with 8 bases between them. CDR1 and CDR2 from the germline V gene are PRHDT and FYEKMQ (reference sequence). The CDR3 DNA reads TGTGCCAGCAGCTTTAAAGGACCCTACGAGCAGTACGTC. Protein product: CASSFKGPYEQYV.

Only a few counts were recorded for this clonotype. V gene TRBV6-5 combines with J gene TRBJ2-1; TRBD1 agrees at 8 bases. The germline CDR1 and CDR2 sequences are MNHEY and SVGAGI. The V and J ends lost 6 bases and 4 bases, in that order; junction bases with no gene match: 8. This CDR3 contains 15 residues. In nucleotides, the CDR3 is TGTGCCAGCAGGGATCGACAGGGGCCGTACAATGAGCAGTTCTTC. Protein: CASRDRQGPYNEQFF.

V is TRBV7-6 and J is TRBJ1-1; D not resolved. This CDR3 is built from 16 residues. In germline, CDR1 is SGHVS, CDR2 FNYEAQ. V was clipped by 2 bases and J by 4 bases, with 17 bases between them. The CDR3 nucleotides are TGTGCCAGCAGCTTATATGGGTGGCTGGGATCCACTGAAGCTTTCTTT. Residues: CASSLYGWLGSTEAFF.

The chain recombines TRBV19 with TRBJ1-1, with D possibly matching TRBD1 (6 bases). Germline lookup yields CDR1 LNHDA and CDR2 SQIVND (reference sequence). V was clipped by 6 bases and J by 8 bases, with 16 bases between them. This CDR3 comprises 13 residues. CDR3 loop: CASSPRGGAEAFF. The DNA for the CDR3 is TGTGCCAGTAGCCCCAGAGGGGGAGCCGAAGCTTTCTTT.

This clonotype came up a few times. The chain couples TRBV12-5 to TRBJ1-5; TRBD1 aligns across 9 bases. Germline CDR1 and CDR2: LGHNT and FRNRAP. The ends lost 6 bases at V and 4 bases at J; junction bases unmatched: 7. The CDR3 covers 15 residues. This CDR3 is CASGRGQGKNQPQHF. The CDR3 nucleotides are TGTGCTAGTGGCCGGGGACAGGGTAAGAATCAGCCCCAGCATTTT.

This clonotype was detected ten times or more. J is TRBJ1-2 and V is TRBV7-2; TRBD1 is a possible D gene (5 bases). Looked up from germline, CDR1 is SGHTA and CDR2 is FQGNSA. Trimming stripped 5 bases from V and 4 bases from J, with 11 bases between. This CDR3 has 13 amino acids. Here the CDR3 reads CASSPDGGYGYTF. In nucleotides, the CDR3 is TGTGCCAGCAGCCCCGATGGGGGCTATGGCTACACCTTC.

In the case of this clonotype: This may arise from a read error, as a much more abundant clone is one base away. The chain links TRBV2 to TRBJ2-7; no clear D gene. Trimming took off 1 base at V and 4 bases at J, with 14 bases between the two ends. This CDR3 is built from 15 residues. CDR1 and CDR2 from the germline V gene are SNHLY and FYNNEI. The DNA of the CDR3 is TGTGCCAGCAGTGAAGTAACCCGGAACAGATACGAGCAGTACGTC. Residues: CASSEVTRNRYEQYV.

The V call is TRBV7-9, the J call TRBJ1-5, with D unclear. Per the germline V gene, CDR1 is SEHNR and CDR2 is FQNEAQ (reference sequence). Trimming took off 10 bases at V and 4 bases at J, with 14 bases between the two ends. This CDR3 comprises 13 residues. The CDR3 is CAISKAANQPQHF. CDR3 coding DNA: TGTGCCATCTCGAAAGCGGCGAATCAGCCCCAGCATTTT. Using reference TRBV7-9 and TRBJ1-5 for the parts outside the CDR3, the full variable domain is DTGVSQNPRHKITKRGQNVTFRCDPISEHNRLYWYRQTLGQGPEFLTYFQNEAQLEKSRLLSDRFSAERPKGSFSTLEIQRTEQGDSAMYLCAISKAANQPQHFGDGTRLSIL.

This sequence joins TRBV7-3 and TRBJ1-1; D unclear. There are 13 residues in the CDR3. CDR1 and CDR2 (germline): SGHTA, FQGTGA. V dropped 7 bases and J dropped 1 base, with 10 bases sitting between them. CDR3 sequence: CASTMDRNTEAFF. CDR3 DNA: TGTGCCAGCACCATGGACCGGAACACTGAAGCTTTCTTT.

This clonotype was counted only a few times. J is TRBJ2-1 and V is TRBV4-1; D gene unclear. This CDR3 contains 13 residues. The V gene lost 1 base and the J gene lost 6 bases, with 7 bases spanning the gap. The germline gives CDR1 MGHRA, CDR2 YSYEKL. The CDR3 here is CASSQVRANEQFF. CDR3 bases: TGCGCCAGCAGCCAAGTTCGGGCCAATGAGCAGTTCTTC.

V usage is TRBV18 and J usage is TRBJ1-2; D gene uncertain. With 3 bases removed from V and 3 bases from J, the gap between germline ends came to 11 bases. CDR3 length: 14 amino acids. Germline CDR1 reads KGHSH; CDR2 reads LQKENI. This CDR3 reads CASSPQDGDYGYTF. The CDR3 DNA is TGTGCCAGCTCACCCCAGGACGGGGACTATGGCTACACCTTC.

This clonotype was counted at least ten times. This chain joins TRBV12-3 or TRBV12-4 and TRBJ2-3, with 9 nucleotides matching TRBD2. This CDR3 is built from 14 residues. The J segment lost 5 bases and the V segment lost 2 bases, leaving 2 bases of the junction unmatched. The CDR3 loop is CASSLLLAGDTQYF. The CDR3 region has the DNA TGTGCCAGCAGTTTACTACTAGCGGGAGATACGCAGTATTTT.

This chain uses TRBV15 with TRBJ2-1; 7 nucleotides agree with TRBD1. Losses at the gene ends were 0 bases for V and 3 bases for J; bases not matched to a gene: 14. The CDR3 length is 19 residues. Per the germline V gene, CDR1 is LNHNV and CDR2 is YYDKDF (reference sequence). CDR3 nucleotide sequence: TGTGCCACCAGCAGAGAGCAAGCTCAGGGGGTCGGGTTCTACAATGAGCAGTTCTTC. Translated, it gives CATSREQAQGVGFYNEQFF.

The chain has TRBV12-3 or TRBV12-4 and TRBJ2-2; no clear D. This CDR3 contains 13 residues. The V and J ends lost 8 bases and 4 bases respectively, with 11 bases between them. CDR3 in amino acids: CASLDRATGELFF. The CDR3 DNA sequence: TGTGCCAGCCTGGATCGGGCCACCGGGGAGCTGTTTTTT.

The chain carries TRBV10-3 and TRBJ2-3; D is uncertain. Trimming cost V 7 bases and J 5 bases, with 16 bases left between them. Germline loops: CDR1 ENHRY, CDR2 SYGVKD. This CDR3 comprises 14 residues. The CDR3 is CAIKEGPGVDTQYF. As DNA, the CDR3 is TGTGCCATCAAAGAAGGCCCAGGTGTAGATACGCAGTATTTT.